A single sample is the source of the 16 T cell receptor beta chains below, sequenced in a study of identical twins. Via MiXCR, TCRdb re-called the 5' RACE reads, giving one row per CDR3 protein. The sample gives about 520,000 distinct CDR3 sequences, about 20% of which show up once; around 1% is in the top ten. The sample was also linked to a second study, of T cells expressing NK-cell markers.

The sequencing sample was made of CD4+ T cells sorted from blood. These receptors all come from a woman aged 18 to 35 in good health.

This clonotype was observed a few times. V and J are TRBV27 and TRBJ1-2; no firm D call. Per germline, CDR1 MNHEY and CDR2 SMNVEV (reference sequence). The CDR3 runs 14 residues. Trimming removed 7 bases from V and 7 bases from J, with 19 bases in between. CDR3: CASKINRGGFGYTF. CDR3 coding DNA: TGTGCCAGCAAAATTAACCGAGGAGGTTTTGGCTACACCTTC.

The chain is built from TRBV15 and TRBJ2-5; 8 bases match TRBD2. Germline V gene sequence: CDR1 LNHNV, CDR2 YYDKDF (reference sequence). The ends lost 0 bases at V and 5 bases at J; junction bases unmatched: 8. CDR3 length: 16 residues. The CDR3 nucleotides read TGTGCCACCAGCAGAGATCTTGGCGGGAGGCGGGAGACCCAGTACTTC. This gives the protein CATSRDLGGRRETQYF.

This clonotype appeared a few times. The junction and the germline gene differ at one end; a read error may be behind it. This chain joins TRBV2 and TRBJ2-3, with 8 bases that match TRBD1. Germline V lookup: CDR1 SNHLY, CDR2 FYNNEI. The CDR3 totals 12 residues. CDR3 loop: CASSELGQALNF. CDR3 DNA: TGTGCCAGCAGTGAATTGGGACAGGCCTTGAATTTT.

The chain has TRBV5-4 and TRBJ2-7; maybe TRBD1 (6 bases). Trimming shortened V by 1 base and J by 5 bases, and 13 bases separated the two germline ends. This CDR3 comprises 14 residues. Germline CDR1 SGHNT, CDR2 YYREEE (reference sequence). The CDR3 spells CASSLRTAQNEQYF. CDR3 DNA: TGTGCCAGCAGCTTGCGGACAGCCCAGAACGAGCAGTACTTC.

The rearrangement links TRBV20-1 to TRBJ1-2; D remains ambiguous. V dropped 2 bases and J dropped 8 bases, with 12 bases sitting between them. Per the germline V gene, CDR1 is DFQATT and CDR2 is SNEGSKA (reference sequence). This CDR3 region has 12 residues. As DNA, the CDR3 is TGCAGTGCTAGAAGGTTGGCGGAGGGCTACACCTTC. It specifies CSARRLAEGYTF.

V and J are TRBV7-9 and TRBJ1-3, with D maybe TRBD1 (5 bases). Trimming pared 5 bases from V and 6 bases from J, leaving 8 bases between. This CDR3 comprises 12 residues. Germline CDR1 SEHNR, CDR2 FQNEAQ (reference sequence). The CDR3 DNA sequence: TGTGCCAGCAGCCCTGGGACAAACACCATATATTTT. This gives the protein CASSPGTNTIYF.

This chain joins TRBV12-3 or TRBV12-4 and TRBJ1-2, with a tentative D call TRBD1 (6 bases). The CDR3 contains 14 residues. Trimming removed 5 bases from V and 4 bases from J, with 14 bases in between. The CDR3 nucleotides read TGTGCCAGCAGTAGGGGGGCACGCGGCTATGGCTACACCTTC. It specifies CASSRGARGYGYTF.

The DNA for the CDR3 is TGCGCCAGCAGCCAAGGGTATTTTCAAGGGGAGCTGTTTTTT. It is translated as CASSQGYFQGELFF. This chain uses TRBV4-3 with TRBJ2-2, with D hard to call. CDR3 size: 14 residues. Germline loops: CDR1 LGHNA, CDR2 YSLEER. V shed 1 base and J shed 8 bases, with 11 bases lying between them.

This clonotype has only a few counts. The chain has TRBV12-3 or TRBV12-4 and TRBJ2-2; 8 nucleotides align to TRBD1. The CDR3 has 17 residues. Trimming cost V 0 bases and J 6 bases; bases outside gene matches: 9. CDR3 nucleotide sequence: TGTGCCAGCAGTTTAGCTGCCAGGGGGCTCGTACCCGGGGAGCTGTTTTTT. This gives the protein CASSLAARGLVPGELFF.

In this sample, this clonotype turned up a few times. The chain has TRBV5-1 and TRBJ1-1, with TRBD1 identical over 7 bases. The V gene end was trimmed by 8 bases and the J gene end by 2 bases; junction bases not matched to a gene: 9. The CDR3 totals 14 residues. The germline V gene has CDR1 SGHRS and CDR2 YFSETQ. The CDR3 DNA sequence: TGCGCCAGTAACGACAGGGCACCAAACACTGAAGCTTTCTTT. Amino acid sequence: CASNDRAPNTEAFF.

V is TRBV9 and J is TRBJ2-7, with 7 positions matching TRBD1. Germline V gene lookup returns CDR1 SGDLS and CDR2 YYNGEE. V was clipped by 0 bases and J by 0 bases; unmatched bases: 6. The CDR3 totals 16 residues. CDR3 amino acids: CASSVDPGQHSYEQYF. CDR3 sequence (DNA): TGTGCCAGCAGCGTAGATCCGGGACAGCACTCCTACGAGCAGTACTTC.

For this clonotype: Germline is not matched at one junction end, which may reflect a read error. This chain joins TRBV20-1 and TRBJ2-1; 10 bases line up with TRBD2. Looked up from germline, CDR1 is DFQATT and CDR2 is SNEGSKA (reference sequence). This CDR3 has 16 residues. The CDR3 coding sequence is TGCAGTGCTAGAGATCGAGTAGCGGGGGGTTACAGTGAGCAGTTCTTC. Its translation is CSARDRVAGGYSEQFF.

In its sample, this clonotype was seen a few times. The V gene is TRBV15, the J gene TRBJ2-2, with 9 bases lining up with TRBD1. V dropped 4 bases and J dropped 4; count of bases not matched to a gene: 10. The CDR3 length is 17 residues. Germline lookup yields CDR1 LNHNV and CDR2 YYDKDF (reference sequence). Here the CDR3 reads CATSTTPGQGVTGELFF. CDR3 sequence (DNA): TGTGCCACCAGCACGACCCCGGGACAGGGAGTCACCGGGGAGCTGTTTTTT. Using reference TRBV15 and TRBJ2-2 for the parts outside the CDR3, the full variable domain is DAMVIQNPRYQVTQFGKPVTLSCSQTLNHNVMYWYQQKSSQAPKLLFHYYDKDFNNEADTPDNFQSRRPNTSFCFLDIRSPGLGDTAMYLCATSTTPGQGVTGELFFGEGSRLTVL.

The chain links TRBV11-1 to TRBJ2-1; TRBD1 agrees at 7 bases. Trimming removed 1 base from V and 2 bases from J; junction bases left unmatched: 14. The CDR3 is 19 residues long. CDR1 and CDR2 (germline): SGHAT, FQDESV (reference sequence). CDR3 protein: CASSLDGIGTGATYNEQFF. CDR3 DNA sequence: TGTGCCAGCAGCTTAGACGGGATTGGTACAGGGGCCACCTACAATGAGCAGTTCTTC.

The chain combines TRBV19 with TRBJ1-6; D unresolved. CDR1 is LNHDA, CDR2 SQIVND, per germline (reference sequence). CDR3 length: 15 amino acids. V gave up 3 bases and J gave up 7 bases, with 13 bases separating them. The CDR3 loop is CASSMTPRGNSPLHF. For the CDR3, the DNA is TGTGCCAGTAGTATGACGCCCAGAGGCAATTCACCCCTCCACTTT.

This clonotype was found a few times. The CDR3 DNA sequence: TGTGCCAGCTCCGGTAGCGGGAACTATGGCTACACCTTC. Its protein is CASSGSGNYGYTF. This rearrangement joins TRBV6-2 or TRBV6-3 to TRBJ1-2; D unresolved. The CDR3 extends over 13 amino acids. In germline, CDR1 is MNHEY, CDR2 SVGEGT. V was shortened by 8 bases and J by 2 bases, with 12 bases between the two germline ends.